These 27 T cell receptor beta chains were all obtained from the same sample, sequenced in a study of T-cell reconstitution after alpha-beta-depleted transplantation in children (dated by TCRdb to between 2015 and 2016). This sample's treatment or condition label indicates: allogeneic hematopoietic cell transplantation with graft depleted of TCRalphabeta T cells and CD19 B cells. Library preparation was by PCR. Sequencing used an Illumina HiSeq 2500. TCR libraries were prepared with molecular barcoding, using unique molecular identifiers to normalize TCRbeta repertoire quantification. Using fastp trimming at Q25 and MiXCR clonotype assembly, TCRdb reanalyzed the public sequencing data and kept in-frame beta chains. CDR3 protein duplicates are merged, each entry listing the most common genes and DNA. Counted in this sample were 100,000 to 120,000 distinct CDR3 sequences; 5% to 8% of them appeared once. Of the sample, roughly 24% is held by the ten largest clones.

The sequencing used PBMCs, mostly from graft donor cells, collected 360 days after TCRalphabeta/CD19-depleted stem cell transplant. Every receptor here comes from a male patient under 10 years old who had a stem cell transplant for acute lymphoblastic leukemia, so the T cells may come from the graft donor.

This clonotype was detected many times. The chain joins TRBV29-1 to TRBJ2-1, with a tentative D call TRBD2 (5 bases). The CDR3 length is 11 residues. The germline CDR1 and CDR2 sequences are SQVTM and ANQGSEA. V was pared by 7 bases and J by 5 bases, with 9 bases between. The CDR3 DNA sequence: TGCAGCGGCGGACTTAACAATGAGCAGTTCTTC. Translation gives CSGGLNNEQFF.

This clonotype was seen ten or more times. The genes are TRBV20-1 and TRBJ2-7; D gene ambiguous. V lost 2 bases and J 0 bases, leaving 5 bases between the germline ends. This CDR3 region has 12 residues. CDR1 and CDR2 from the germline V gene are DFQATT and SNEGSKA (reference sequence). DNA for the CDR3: TGCAGTGCTAGACACAGCTCCTACGAGCAGTACTTC. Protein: CSARHSSYEQYF.

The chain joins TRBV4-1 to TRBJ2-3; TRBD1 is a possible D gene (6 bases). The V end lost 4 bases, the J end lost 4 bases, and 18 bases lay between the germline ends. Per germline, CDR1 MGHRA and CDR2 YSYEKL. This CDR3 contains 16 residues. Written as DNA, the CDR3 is TGCGCCAGCAGCCTCAGACAGGCTAAATCCCCAGATACGCAGTATTTT. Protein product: CASSLRQAKSPDTQYF.

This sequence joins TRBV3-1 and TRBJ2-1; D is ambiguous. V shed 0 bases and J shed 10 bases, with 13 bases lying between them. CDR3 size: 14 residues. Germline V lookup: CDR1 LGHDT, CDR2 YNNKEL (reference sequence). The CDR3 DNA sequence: TGTGCCAGCAGCCAAGAGTTCGGTCATACGGAGCAGTTCTTC. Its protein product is CASSQEFGHTEQFF.

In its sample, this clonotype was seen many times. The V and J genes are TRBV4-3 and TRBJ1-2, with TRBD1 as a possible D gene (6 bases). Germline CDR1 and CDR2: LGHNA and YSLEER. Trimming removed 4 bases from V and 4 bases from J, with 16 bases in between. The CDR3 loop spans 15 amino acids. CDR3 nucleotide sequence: TGCGCCAGCAGCCCATCCGAACAGGGCGGCTATGGCTACACCTTC. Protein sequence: CASSPSEQGGYGYTF.

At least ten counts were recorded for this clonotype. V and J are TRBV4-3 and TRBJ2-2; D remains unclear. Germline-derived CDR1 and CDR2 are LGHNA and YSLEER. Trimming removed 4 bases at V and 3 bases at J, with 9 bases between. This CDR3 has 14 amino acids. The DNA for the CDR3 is TGCGCCAGCAGCCCCGGACGGTACACCGGGGAGCTGTTTTTT. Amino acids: CASSPGRYTGELFF.

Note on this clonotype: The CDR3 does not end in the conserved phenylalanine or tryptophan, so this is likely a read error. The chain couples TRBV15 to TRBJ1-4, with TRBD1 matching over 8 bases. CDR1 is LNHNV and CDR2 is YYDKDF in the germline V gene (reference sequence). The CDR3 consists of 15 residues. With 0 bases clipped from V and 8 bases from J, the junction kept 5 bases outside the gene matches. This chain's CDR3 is CATSRDGQGLEKLFL. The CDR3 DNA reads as TGTGCCACCAGCAGAGATGGACAGGGACTAGAAAAACTGTTTTTG.

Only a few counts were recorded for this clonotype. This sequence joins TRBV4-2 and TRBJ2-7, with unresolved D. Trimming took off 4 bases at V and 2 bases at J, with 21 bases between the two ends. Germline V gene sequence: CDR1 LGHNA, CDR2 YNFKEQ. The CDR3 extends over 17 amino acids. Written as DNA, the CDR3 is TGTGCCAGCAGCCCCGCCCTCTCCAAGGAACTAACCTACGAGCAGTACTTC. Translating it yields CASSPALSKELTYEQYF.

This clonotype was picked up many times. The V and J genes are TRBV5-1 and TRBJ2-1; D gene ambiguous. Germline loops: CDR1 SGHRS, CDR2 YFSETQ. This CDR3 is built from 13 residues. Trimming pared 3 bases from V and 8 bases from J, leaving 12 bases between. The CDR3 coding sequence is TGCGCCAGCAGCTCTGCACGACCCCATGAGCAGTTCTTC. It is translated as CASSSARPHEQFF.

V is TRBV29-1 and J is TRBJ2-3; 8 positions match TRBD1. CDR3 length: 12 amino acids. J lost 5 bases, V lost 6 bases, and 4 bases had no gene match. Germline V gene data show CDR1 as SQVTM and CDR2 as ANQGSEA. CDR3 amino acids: CSVDRGVDTQYF. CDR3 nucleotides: TGCAGCGTCGACAGGGGCGTAGATACGCAGTATTTT.

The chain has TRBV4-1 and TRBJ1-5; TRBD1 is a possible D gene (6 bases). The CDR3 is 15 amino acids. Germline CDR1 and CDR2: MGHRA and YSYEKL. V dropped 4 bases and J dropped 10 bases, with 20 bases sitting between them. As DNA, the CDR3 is TGCGCCAGCAGCCGCAATGAAGGGGGGGGAGGACCCCAGCATTTT. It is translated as CASSRNEGGGGPQHF.

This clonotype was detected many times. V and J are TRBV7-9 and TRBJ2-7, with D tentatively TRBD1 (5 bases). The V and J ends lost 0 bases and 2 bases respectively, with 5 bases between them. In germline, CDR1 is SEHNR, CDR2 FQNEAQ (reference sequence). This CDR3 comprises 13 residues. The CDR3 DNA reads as TGTGCCAGCAGCTTAGCCAGGGCCTACGAGCAGTACTTC. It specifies CASSLARAYEQYF.

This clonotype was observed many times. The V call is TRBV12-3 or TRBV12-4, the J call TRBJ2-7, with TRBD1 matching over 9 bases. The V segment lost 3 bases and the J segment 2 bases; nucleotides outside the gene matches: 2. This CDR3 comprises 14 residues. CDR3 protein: CASSLGQGTYEQYF. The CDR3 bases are TGTGCCAGCAGTTTGGGACAGGGAACCTACGAGCAGTACTTC.

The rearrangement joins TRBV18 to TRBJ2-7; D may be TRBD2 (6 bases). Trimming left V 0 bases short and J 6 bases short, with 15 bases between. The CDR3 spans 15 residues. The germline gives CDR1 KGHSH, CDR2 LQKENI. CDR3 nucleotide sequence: TGTGCCAGCTCACCACCGAACGGGAGAATCAGCGAGCAGTACTTC. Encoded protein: CASSPPNGRISEQYF.

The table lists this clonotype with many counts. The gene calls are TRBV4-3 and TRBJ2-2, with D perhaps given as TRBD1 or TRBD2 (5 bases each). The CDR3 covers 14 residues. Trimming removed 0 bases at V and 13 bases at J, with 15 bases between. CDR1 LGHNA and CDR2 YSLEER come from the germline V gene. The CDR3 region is CASSQDLRDLRLFF. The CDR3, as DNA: TGCGCCAGCAGCCAAGACCTCCGGGACCTTAGGCTGTTTTTT.

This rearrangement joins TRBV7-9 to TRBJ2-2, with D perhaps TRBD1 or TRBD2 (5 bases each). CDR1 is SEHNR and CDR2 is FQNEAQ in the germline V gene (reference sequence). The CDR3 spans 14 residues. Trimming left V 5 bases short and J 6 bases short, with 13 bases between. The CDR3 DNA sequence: TGTGCCAGCAGCCCTCCGGGGCTGCCCGGGGAGCTGTTTTTT. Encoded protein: CASSPPGLPGELFF.

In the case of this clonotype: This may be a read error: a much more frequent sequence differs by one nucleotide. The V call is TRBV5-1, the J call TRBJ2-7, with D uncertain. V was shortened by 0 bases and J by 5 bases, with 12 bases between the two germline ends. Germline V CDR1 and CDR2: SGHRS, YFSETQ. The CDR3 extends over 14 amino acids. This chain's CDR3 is CASSLAGSTHEQYF. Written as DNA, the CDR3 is TGCGCCAGCAGCTTGGCCGGCAGCACCCACGAGCAGTACTTC.

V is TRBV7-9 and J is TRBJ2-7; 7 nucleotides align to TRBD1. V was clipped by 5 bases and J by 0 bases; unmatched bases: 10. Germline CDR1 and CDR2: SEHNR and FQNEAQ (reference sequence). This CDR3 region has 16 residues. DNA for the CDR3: TGTGCCAGCAGCCCCTCCGGGACAGCCCACTCCTACGAGCAGTACTTC. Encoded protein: CASSPSGTAHSYEQYF.

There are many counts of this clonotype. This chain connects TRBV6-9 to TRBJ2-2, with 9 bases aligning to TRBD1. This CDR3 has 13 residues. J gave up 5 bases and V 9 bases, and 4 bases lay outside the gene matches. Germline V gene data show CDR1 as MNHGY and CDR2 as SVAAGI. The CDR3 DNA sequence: TGTGCCAGGCCGGGACAGGGTACCGGGGAGCTGTTTTTT. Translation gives CARPGQGTGELFF.

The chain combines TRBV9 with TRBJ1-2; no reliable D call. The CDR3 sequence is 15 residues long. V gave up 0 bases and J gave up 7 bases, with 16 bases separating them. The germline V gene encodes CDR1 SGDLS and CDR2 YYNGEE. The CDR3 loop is CASSVAPRPSSGYTF. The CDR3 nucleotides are TGTGCCAGCAGCGTAGCGCCCAGACCTTCGAGTGGCTACACCTTC.

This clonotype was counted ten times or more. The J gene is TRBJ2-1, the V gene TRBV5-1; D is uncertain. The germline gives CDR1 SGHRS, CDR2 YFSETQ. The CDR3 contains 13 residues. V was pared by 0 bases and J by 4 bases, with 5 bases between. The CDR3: CASSLEPYNEQFF. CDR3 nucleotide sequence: TGCGCCAGCAGCTTGGAGCCGTACAATGAGCAGTTCTTC.

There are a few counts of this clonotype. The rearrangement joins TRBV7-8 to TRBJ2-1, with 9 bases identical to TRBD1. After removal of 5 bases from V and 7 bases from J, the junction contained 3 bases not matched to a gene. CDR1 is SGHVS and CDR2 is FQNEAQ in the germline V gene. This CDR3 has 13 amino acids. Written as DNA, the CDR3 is TGTGCCAGCAGCCGGGACAGGGAAAATGAGCAGTTCTTC. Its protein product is CASSRDRENEQFF.

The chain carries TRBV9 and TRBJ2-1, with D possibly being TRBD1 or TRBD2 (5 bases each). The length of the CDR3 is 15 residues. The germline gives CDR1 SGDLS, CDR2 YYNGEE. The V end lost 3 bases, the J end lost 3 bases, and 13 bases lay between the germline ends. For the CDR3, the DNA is TGTGCCAGCAGCGCCGGGGCGCGGAACTACAATGAGCAGTTCTTC. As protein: CASSAGARNYNEQFF.

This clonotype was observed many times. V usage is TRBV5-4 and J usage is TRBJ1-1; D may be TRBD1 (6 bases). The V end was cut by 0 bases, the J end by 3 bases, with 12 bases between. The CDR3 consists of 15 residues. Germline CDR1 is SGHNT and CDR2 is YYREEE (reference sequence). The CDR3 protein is CASSLGRGDHTEAFF. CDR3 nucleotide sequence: TGTGCCAGCAGCTTGGGGAGGGGGGACCACACTGAAGCTTTCTTT.

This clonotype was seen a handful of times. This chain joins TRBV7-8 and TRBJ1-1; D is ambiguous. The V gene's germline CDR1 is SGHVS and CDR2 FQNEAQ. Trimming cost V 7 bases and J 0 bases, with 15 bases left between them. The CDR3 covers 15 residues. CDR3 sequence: CASTFSPYMNTEAFF. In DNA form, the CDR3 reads TGTGCCAGCACTTTTTCCCCATACATGAACACTGAAGCTTTCTTT. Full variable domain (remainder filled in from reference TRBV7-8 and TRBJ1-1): GAGVSQSPRYKVAKRGQDVALRCDPISGHVSLFWYQQALGQGPEFLTYFQNEAQLDKSGLPSDRFFAERPEGSVSTLKIQRTQQEDSAVYLCASTFSPYMNTEAFFGQGTRLTVV.

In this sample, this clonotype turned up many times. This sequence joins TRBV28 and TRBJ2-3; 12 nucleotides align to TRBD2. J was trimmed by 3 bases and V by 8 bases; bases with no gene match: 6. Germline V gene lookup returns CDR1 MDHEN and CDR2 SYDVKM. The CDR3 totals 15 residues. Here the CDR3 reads CASEFGTSGTDTQYF. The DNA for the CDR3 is TGTGCCAGCGAGTTCGGGACTAGCGGGACAGATACGCAGTATTTT.

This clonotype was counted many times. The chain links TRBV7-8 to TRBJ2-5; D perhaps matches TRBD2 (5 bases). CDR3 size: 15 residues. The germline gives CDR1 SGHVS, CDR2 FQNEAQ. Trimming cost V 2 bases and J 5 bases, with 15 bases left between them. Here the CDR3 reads CASSLSRGLSETQYF. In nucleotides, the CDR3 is TGTGCCAGCAGCTTATCAAGAGGGTTAAGTGAGACCCAGTACTTC.